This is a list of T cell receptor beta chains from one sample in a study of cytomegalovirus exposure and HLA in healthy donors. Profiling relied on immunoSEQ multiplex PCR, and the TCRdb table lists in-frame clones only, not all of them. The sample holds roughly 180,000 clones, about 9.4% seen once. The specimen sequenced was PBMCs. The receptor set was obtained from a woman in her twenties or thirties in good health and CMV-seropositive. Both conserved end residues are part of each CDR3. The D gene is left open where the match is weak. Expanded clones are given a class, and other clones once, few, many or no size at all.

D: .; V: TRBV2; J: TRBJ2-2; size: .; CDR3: CASSATTTGELFF; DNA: TGTGCCAGCAGTGCTACGACTACCGGGGAGCTGTTTTTT
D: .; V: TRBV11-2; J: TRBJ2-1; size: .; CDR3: CASSLGVTPYNEQFF; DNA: TGTGCCAGCAGCTTAGGAGTGACTCCCTACAATGAGCAGTTCTTC
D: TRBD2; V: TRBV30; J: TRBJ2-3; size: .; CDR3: CAWSTGTSISDTQYF; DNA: TGTGCCTGGAGTACCGGGACTAGCATCTCCGATACGCAGTATTTT
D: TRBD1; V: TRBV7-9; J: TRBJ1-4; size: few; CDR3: CASSLQGAREKLFF; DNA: TGTGCCAGCAGCCTCCAGGGGGCGCGTGAAAAACTGTTTTTT
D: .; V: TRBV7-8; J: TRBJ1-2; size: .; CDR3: CASSPGTFYGYTF; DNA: TGTGCCAGCAGCCCCGGGACATTCTATGGCTACACCTTC
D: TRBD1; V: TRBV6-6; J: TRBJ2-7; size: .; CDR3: CASSWGQAYEQYF; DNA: TGTGCCAGCAGTTGGGGACAGGCCTACGAGCAGTACTTC
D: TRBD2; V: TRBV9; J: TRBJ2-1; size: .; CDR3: CASTVVGRGEQFF; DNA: TGTGCCAGCACCGTGGTAGGGAGGGGTGAGCAGTTCTTC
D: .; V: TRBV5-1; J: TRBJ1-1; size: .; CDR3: CASGEPGMNTEAFF; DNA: TGCGCCAGCGGCGAGCCAGGTATGAACACTGAAGCTTTCTTT
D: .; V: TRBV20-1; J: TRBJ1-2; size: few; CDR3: CSVTDNYGYTF; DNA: TGCAGCGTGACAGATAACTATGGCTACACCTTC
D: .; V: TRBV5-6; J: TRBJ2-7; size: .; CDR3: CASSSYYEQYF; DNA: TGTGCCAGCAGCTCCTACTACGAGCAGTACTTC
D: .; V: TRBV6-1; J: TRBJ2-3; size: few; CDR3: CASSEALGSPSTDTQYF; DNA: TGTGCCAGCAGTGAAGCTTTGGGCAGCCCTAGCACAGATACGCAGTATTTT
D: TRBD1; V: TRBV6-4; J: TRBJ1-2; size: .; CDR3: CARPGQGITYGYTF; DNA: TGTGCCAGACCGGGACAGGGGATAACCTATGGCTACACCTTC
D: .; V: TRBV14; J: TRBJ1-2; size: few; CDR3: CASSQDRGGTYGYTF; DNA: TGTGCCAGCAGCCAAGATCGAGGAGGGACCTATGGCTACACCTTC